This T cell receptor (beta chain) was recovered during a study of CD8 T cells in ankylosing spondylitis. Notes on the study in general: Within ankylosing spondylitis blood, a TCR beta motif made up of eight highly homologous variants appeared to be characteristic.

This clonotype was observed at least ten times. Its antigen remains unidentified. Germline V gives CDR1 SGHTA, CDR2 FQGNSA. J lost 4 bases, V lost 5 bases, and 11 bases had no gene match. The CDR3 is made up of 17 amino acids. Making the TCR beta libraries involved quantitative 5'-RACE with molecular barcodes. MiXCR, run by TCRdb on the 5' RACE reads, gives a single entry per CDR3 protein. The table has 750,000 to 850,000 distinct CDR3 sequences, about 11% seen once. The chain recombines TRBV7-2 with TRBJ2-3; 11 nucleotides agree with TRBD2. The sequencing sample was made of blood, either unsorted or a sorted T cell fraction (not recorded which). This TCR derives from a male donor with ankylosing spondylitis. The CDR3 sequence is CASSLRGLAGMADTQYF. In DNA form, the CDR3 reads TGTGCCAGCAGCCTCAGAGGACTAGCGGGCATGGCAGATACGCAGTATTTT.